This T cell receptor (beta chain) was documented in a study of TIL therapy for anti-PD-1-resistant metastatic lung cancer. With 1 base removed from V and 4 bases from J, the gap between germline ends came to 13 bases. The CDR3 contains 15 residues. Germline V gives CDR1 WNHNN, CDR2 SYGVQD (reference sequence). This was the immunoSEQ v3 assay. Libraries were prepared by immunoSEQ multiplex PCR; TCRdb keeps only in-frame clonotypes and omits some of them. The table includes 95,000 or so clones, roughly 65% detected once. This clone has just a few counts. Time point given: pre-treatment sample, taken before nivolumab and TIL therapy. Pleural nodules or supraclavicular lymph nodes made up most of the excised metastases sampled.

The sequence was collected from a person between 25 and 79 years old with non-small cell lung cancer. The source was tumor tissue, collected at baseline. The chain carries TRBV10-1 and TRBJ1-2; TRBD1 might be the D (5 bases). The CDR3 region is CASSEYKGRSYGYTF. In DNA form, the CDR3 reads TGCGCCAGCAGTGAGTATAAGGGGAGGTCCTATGGCTACACCTTC.